This T cell receptor beta chain was observed in a study of cytomegalovirus exposure and HLA in healthy donors. Amplification used 60 Vbeta primers and 13 Jbeta primers. Clones were sequenced by immunoSEQ multiplex PCR, and TCRdb holds only the in-frame ones, with some missing. The sample lists 140,000 to 150,000 clones, 70% occurring once. CDR3 length: 16 amino acids. Germline V CDR1 and CDR2: SGHRS, YFSETQ. With 0 bases clipped from V and 5 bases from J, the junction kept 2 bases outside the gene matches. J is TRBJ2-2 and V is TRBV5-1, with 12 bases identical to TRBD2. The TCR comes from a woman aged 60-75 years in good health and CMV-seropositive. Material: PBMCs. CDR3 in DNA: TGCGCCAGCAGCTTGGATGGACTAGCGGGGACCGGGGAGCTGTTTTTT. Translated, it gives CASSLDGLAGTGELFF.